These 15 T cell receptor beta chains originate from one sample sequenced in a study of somatic mutations in cytotoxic T cells in rheumatoid arthritis. Generated by immunoSEQ multiplex PCR, the TCRdb table keeps only in-frame clones and is missing some. The sample includes 15,000 or so clones, more than 75% of them seen just once. Source material: CD8+ T cells sorted from blood. Receptors originate from an adult with rheumatoid arthritis.

The rearrangement joins TRBV27 to TRBJ2-3, with a tentative D call TRBD2 (6 bases). Germline V gene data show CDR1 as MNHEY and CDR2 as SMNVEV (reference sequence). The germline V and J ends were trimmed by 2 bases and 13 bases, with 16 bases remaining between them. The CDR3 loop spans 13 amino acids. CDR3: CASSLGTGVIEYF. In DNA form, the CDR3 reads TGTGCCAGCAGTTTAGGGACGGGGGTAATCGAGTATTTT.

This clone occurred once. This chain connects TRBV27 to TRBJ2-1; D is perhaps TRBD2 (5 bases). CDR1 MNHEY and CDR2 SMNVEV come from the germline V gene (reference sequence). The CDR3 totals 15 residues. V lost 2 bases, J lost 0 bases, and 8 bases lay in between. CDR3 residues: CASSLRGSSYNEQFF. In nucleotides, the CDR3 is TGTGCCAGCAGTTTAAGAGGGAGCTCCTACAATGAGCAGTTCTTC.

The chain combines TRBV28 with TRBJ2-2; D is possibly TRBD1 or TRBD2 (5 bases each). Germline V gene data show CDR1 as MDHEN and CDR2 as SYDVKM. The CDR3 runs 14 residues. V dropped 4 bases and J dropped 6 bases, with 12 bases sitting between them. The CDR3 sequence: CASSSGLGAGELFF. In nucleotides, the CDR3 is TGTGCCAGCAGTTCGGGTTTGGGGGCCGGGGAGCTGTTTTTT.

The chain uses TRBV6-6 and TRBJ1-3, with D perhaps matching TRBD1 (6 bases). Germline V CDR1 and CDR2: MNHNY, SVGAGI (reference sequence). The CDR3 has 16 residues. V was clipped by 6 bases and J by 1 base, with 16 bases between them. Here the CDR3 DNA reads TGTGCCAGCAGCCCTTCCGTAACAGGGTCTGGAAACACCATATATTTT. Translation gives CASSPSVTGSGNTIYF.

The CDR3 protein is CASSPRGAGYEQYF. In nucleotides, the CDR3 is TGTGCCAGCAGCCCGAGGGGAGCTGGCTACGAGCAGTACTTC. The V and J genes are TRBV7-6 and TRBJ2-7, with D perhaps given as TRBD1 or TRBD2 (5 bases each). This CDR3 is 14 amino acids long. V was trimmed by 5 bases and J by 3 bases, leaving 14 bases between them. Germline loops: CDR1 SGHVS, CDR2 FNYEAQ.

The chain is built from TRBV6-5 and TRBJ1-1, with D possibly matching TRBD1 (6 bases). Trimming removed 6 bases at V and 11 bases at J, with 25 bases between. CDR3 size: 15 residues. The germline V gene encodes CDR1 MNHEY and CDR2 SVGAGI. This CDR3 is CASSPLSRGSFGAFF. In nucleotides, the CDR3 is TGTGCCAGCAGCCCTTTGAGCAGGGGCTCCTTTGGGGCTTTCTTT.

The rearrangement joins TRBV27 to TRBJ1-1; D not certain. CDR3 length equals 13 residues. V lost 6 bases to trimming and J lost 3 bases, with 11 bases between them. From germline, CDR1 is MNHEY and CDR2 SMNVEV (reference sequence). The CDR3 sequence is CASRSTEYTEAFF. CDR3 bases: TGTGCCAGCAGGTCTACAGAGTACACTGAAGCTTTCTTT.

The chain combines TRBV28 with TRBJ2-5, with a weak D call TRBD2 (6 bases). The length of the CDR3 is 14 residues. V gave up 6 bases and J gave up 5 bases, with 16 bases separating them. CDR1 is MDHEN and CDR2 is SYDVKM in the germline V gene. The CDR3 region has the DNA TGTGCCAGCAGCTATGGGTACAGCGGGGAGACCCAGTACTTC. This translates into CASSYGYSGETQYF.

The chain carries TRBV14 and TRBJ2-5; either TRBD1 or TRBD2 may fit D (5 bases each). Germline assignment: CDR1 SGHDN and CDR2 FVKESK. The CDR3 consists of 15 residues. V lost 0 bases to trimming and J lost 4 bases, with 12 bases between them. The CDR3 DNA reads as TGTGCCAGCAGCCAAGATAATCGGGGCGGAGAGACCCAGTACTTC. Its translation is CASSQDNRGGETQYF.

This chain connects TRBV27 to TRBJ2-2; 7 positions match TRBD2. Germline-derived CDR1 and CDR2 are MNHEY and SMNVEV (reference sequence). The CDR3 totals 14 residues. The J segment lost 0 bases and the V segment lost 9 bases, leaving 4 bases of the junction unmatched. The CDR3 protein is CASSGRTNTGELFF. The CDR3 coding sequence is TGTGCCAGTAGCGGGCGGACGAACACCGGGGAGCTGTTTTTT.

The chain recombines TRBV15 with TRBJ2-2; TRBD2 aligns across 11 bases. Losses at the gene ends were 0 bases for V and 8 bases for J; bases not matched to a gene: 8. There are 17 residues in the CDR3. Germline CDR1 and CDR2: LNHNV and YYDKDF (reference sequence). CDR3 in DNA: TGTGCCACCAGCAGAGATCAACTAGCGGGGGCCAGGGGGGAGCTGTTTTTT. As protein: CATSRDQLAGARGELFF.

The chain joins TRBV7-9 to TRBJ1-4; weak D call: TRBD1 (5 bases). V was cut by 5 bases and J by 3 bases, with 19 bases left in between. The CDR3 sequence is 17 residues long. The germline V gene encodes CDR1 SEHNR and CDR2 FQNEAQ (reference sequence). The chain's CDR3 is CASSPPGAIPANEKLFF. CDR3 DNA sequence: TGTGCCAGCAGCCCCCCCGGGGCCATTCCAGCTAATGAAAAACTGTTTTTT.

The chain joins TRBV9 to TRBJ2-1; 11 bases match TRBD2. Germline loops: CDR1 SGDLS, CDR2 YYNGEE. The CDR3 has 17 amino acids. The J segment lost 7 bases and the V segment lost 4 bases, leaving 13 bases of the junction unmatched. The CDR3 loop reads CASSYSGTSGPGNEQFF. The CDR3 DNA follows: TGTGCCAGCAGCTACTCCGGGACTAGCGGCCCTGGGAATGAGCAGTTCTTC.

In DNA, the CDR3 is TGTGCCTGGAGTGTATGGTCTAGCAATCAGCCCCAGCATTTT. Translated: CAWSVWSSNQPQHF. The rearrangement links TRBV30 to TRBJ1-5; D gene unclear. Germline V gene data show CDR1 as GTSNPN and CDR2 as SVGIG (reference sequence). Deletions cut 0 bases from V and 0 bases from J, with 6 bases between. This CDR3 region has 14 residues. Supplemented by reference TRBV30 and TRBJ1-5, the full variable domain reads SQTIHQWPATLVQPVGSPLSLECTVEGTSNPNLYWYRQAAGRGLQLLFYSVGIGQISSEVPQNLSASRPQDRQFILSSKKLLLSDSGFYLCAWSVWSSNQPQHFGDGTRLSIL.

The chain combines TRBV4-3 with TRBJ2-1, with 11 bases identical to TRBD2. The CDR3 is 16 residues long. Germline V CDR1 and CDR2: LGHNA, YSLEER. Trimming at V came to 3 bases and at J to 8 bases, leaving 9 bases not matched to a gene. CDR3 residues: CASSQRGLAVRHEQFF. The CDR3 nucleotides read TGCGCCAGCAGCCAGAGGGGACTAGCGGTACGGCATGAGCAGTTCTTC.